The 22 T cell receptor beta chains presented below share a single source sample, sequenced in a study of metastatic and nonmetastatic thyroid tumors. TCRdb reanalyzed the PCR reads via MiXCR. The sample records about 92,000 clones, 15% being singletons. Thyroid surgery had not been preceded by any treatment in any patient. The specimen sequenced was blood. These receptors all stem from a female donor with papillary thyroid cancer or a benign thyroid nodule (not recorded which). Some clones in this sample may be carry-over from other donors' samples.

The V call is TRBV3-1, the J call TRBJ2-3; no clear D. CDR1 and CDR2 from the germline V gene are LGHDT and YNNKEL (reference sequence). V was cut by 1 base and J by 4 bases, with 6 bases left in between. This CDR3 spans 13 amino acids. As DNA, the CDR3 is TGTGCCAGCAGCCAAGTCGGCTCAGATACGCAGTATTTT. It is translated as CASSQVGSDTQYF.

V usage is TRBV14 and J usage is TRBJ1-1; 9 bases line up with TRBD1. The CDR3 totals 15 residues. V dropped 1 base and J dropped 7; count of bases not matched to a gene: 7. Germline V gives CDR1 SGHDN, CDR2 FVKESK. The chain's CDR3 is CASSQGIGTGYEAFF. In DNA form, the CDR3 reads TGTGCCAGCAGCCAAGGGATAGGGACAGGGTATGAAGCTTTCTTT.

On this clone: A single base separates this from a much larger clone, so it may be a read error. The same CDR3 is also encoded by other DNA sequences in this sample. This chain uses TRBV5-6 with TRBJ2-2; D is ambiguous. The germline gives CDR1 SGHDT, CDR2 YYEEEE. The CDR3 runs 16 residues. CDR3 coding DNA: TGTGCCAGCACCTTGATGGGGTATGGTGGTACCGGGGAGCTGTTTTTT. Amino acids: CASTLMGYGGTGELFF. The full variable domain, in which reference TRBV5-6 and TRBJ2-2 provide the parts outside the CDR3, is DAGVTQSPTHLIKTRGQQVTLRCSPKSGHDTVSWYQQALGQGPQFIFQYYEEEERQRGNFPDRFSGHQFPNYSSELNVNALLLGDSALYLCASTLMGYGGTGELFFGEGSRLTVL.

This clone was picked up many times. CDR3 amino acids: CASSFGGDTQYF. The CDR3, as DNA: TGTGCCAGCAGCTTCGGGGGAGATACGCAGTATTTT. This chain links TRBV7-9 with TRBJ2-3; tentative D call: TRBD2 (6 bases). Trimming shortened V by 3 bases and J by 5 bases, and 6 bases separated the two germline ends. Germline V gene data show CDR1 as SEHNR and CDR2 as FQNEAQ (reference sequence). This CDR3 has 12 residues.

This clone has more than one count but fewer than ten. One base away lies a much larger clone, so this may be a sequencing read error. Additional DNA sequences in this sample encode the identical CDR3. The gene calls are TRBV4-1 and TRBJ1-1; D is unclear. This CDR3 is 13 amino acids long. Germline V lookup: CDR1 MGHRA, CDR2 YSYEKL. The V end lost 1 base, the J end lost 3 bases, and 6 bases lay between the germline ends. This chain's CDR3 is CASSQAGDTEAFF. The CDR3 nucleotides are TGCGCCAGCAGCCAAGCTGGGGACACTGAAGCTTTCTTT.

The chain links TRBV29-1 to TRBJ2-3; TRBD2 is a possible D gene (6 bases). Trimming left V 5 bases short and J 1 base short, with 16 bases between. The CDR3 sequence is 15 residues long. Germline assignment: CDR1 SQVTM and CDR2 ANQGSEA. CDR3 loop: CSVFGSRNRTDTQYF. CDR3 in DNA: TGCAGCGTTTTCGGGAGTCGAAACCGCACAGATACGCAGTATTTT.

As to this clone: One base away lies a much larger clone, so this may be a sequencing read error. Other DNA sequences in the same sample also yield this CDR3. The chain couples TRBV28 to TRBJ2-3; maybe TRBD1 (5 bases). The CDR3 spans 15 residues. Per the germline V gene, CDR1 is MDHEN and CDR2 is SYDVKM. V shed 6 bases and J shed 11 bases, with 24 bases lying between them. The CDR3 bases are TGTGCCAGCAGCTTGGGGCCGGTGTCGGGCTCTAAGCAGTATTTT. It yields the protein CASSLGPVSGSKQYF.

This clone was seen repeatedly, ten times or more. The V and J genes are TRBV4-2 and TRBJ1-4; no firm D call. Deletions cut 0 bases from V and 4 bases from J, with 15 bases between. This CDR3 has 17 amino acids. Per germline, CDR1 LGHNA and CDR2 YNFKEQ. For the CDR3, the DNA is TGTGCCAGCAGCCAAGATAGGTCCCGAGCAATTAATGAAAAACTGTTTTTT. Protein sequence: CASSQDRSRAINEKLFF.

This clone was seen many times. This chain links TRBV9 with TRBJ1-1; D unresolved. Per the germline V gene, CDR1 is SGDLS and CDR2 is YYNGEE. This CDR3 region has 14 residues. The V and J ends lost 0 bases and 0 bases respectively, with 6 bases between them. The CDR3 coding sequence is TGTGCCAGCAGCGTAGCTGGAATGAACACTGAAGCTTTCTTT. Its protein product is CASSVAGMNTEAFF.

This clone showed up many times. The CDR3 region has the DNA TGTGCCAGCAGTTTTCACCTCTATCAGACAGGGCTGGAGGTGAACACTGAAGCTTTCTTT. Amino acid sequence: CASSFHLYQTGLEVNTEAFF. This chain uses TRBV28 with TRBJ1-1, with TRBD1 matching over 7 bases. After removal of 3 bases from V and 0 bases from J, the junction contained 19 bases not matched to a gene. This CDR3 comprises 20 residues. Germline V lookup: CDR1 MDHEN, CDR2 SYDVKM. The variable domain in full, with the rest retrieved from reference TRBV28 and TRBJ1-1, is DVKVTQSSRYLVKRTGEKVFLECVQDMDHENMFWYRQDPGLGLRLIYFSYDVKMKEKGDIPEGYSVSREKKERFSLILESASTNQTSMYLCASSFHLYQTGLEVNTEAFFGQGTRLTVV.

This clone has a count of ten or more. Other DNA sequences in this sample translate to the same CDR3. The J gene is TRBJ1-6, the V gene TRBV5-1; 8 nucleotides agree with TRBD1. Trimming removed 4 bases from V and 7 bases from J; junction bases left unmatched: 4. CDR3 length equals 14 residues. CDR1 is SGHRS and CDR2 is YFSETQ in the germline V gene. The CDR3 DNA sequence: TGCGCCAGCAGCCCGGGACAGGAGAATTCACCCCTCCACTTT. As protein: CASSPGQENSPLHF.

The chain uses TRBV5-4 and TRBJ1-1, with 9 bases identical to TRBD1. This CDR3 contains 14 residues. The V gene's germline CDR1 is SGHNT and CDR2 YYREEE (reference sequence). Losses at the gene ends were 0 bases for V and 6 bases for J; bases not matched to a gene: 3. The CDR3 bases are TGTGCCAGCAGCTTGGCCAACAGGGGGCCTGAAGCTTTCTTT. This translates into CASSLANRGPEAFF.

This clone was recorded at least ten times. Within the sample, other DNA sequences also encode this same CDR3. This sequence joins TRBV20-1 and TRBJ1-1, with TRBD1 as a possible D gene (6 bases). The CDR3 sequence is 12 residues long. The germline V gene encodes CDR1 DFQATT and CDR2 SNEGSKA (reference sequence). The V gene lost 5 bases and the J gene lost 1 base, with 8 bases spanning the gap. The CDR3 here is CSAVRGNTEAFF. DNA of the CDR3: TGCAGTGCTGTCAGGGGGAACACTGAAGCTTTCTTT.

Many counts were recorded for this clone. The gene calls are TRBV6-2 or TRBV6-3 and TRBJ2-2; D ambiguous. The CDR3 consists of 15 residues. Germline V gives CDR1 MNHEY, CDR2 SVGEGT. V lost 5 bases to trimming and J lost 7 bases, with 17 bases between them. CDR3 sequence (DNA): TGTGCCAGCAGTCCCCGCCCCGGCGGCGACGGGGAGCTGTTTTTT. Protein: CASSPRPGGDGELFF.

This clone was detected ten times or more. J is TRBJ1-1 and V is TRBV7-3; 7 bases are shared with TRBD1. This CDR3 has 17 amino acids. CDR1 and CDR2 (germline): SGHTA, FQGTGA. After removal of 0 bases from V and 2 bases from J, the junction contained 9 bases not matched to a gene. This CDR3 reads CASSLTASDRANTEAFF. In DNA, the CDR3 is TGTGCCAGCAGCTTAACCGCATCAGACAGGGCTAACACTGAAGCTTTCTTT. Supplemented by reference TRBV7-3 and TRBJ1-1, the full variable domain reads GAGVSQTPSNKVTEKGKYVELRCDPISGHTALYWYRQSLGQGPEFLIYFQGTGAADDSGLPNDRFFAVRPEGSVSTLKIQRTERGDSAVYLCASSLTASDRANTEAFFGQGTRLTVV.

This clone was found many times. The chain carries TRBV20-1 and TRBJ2-2; 12 bases are shared with TRBD2. The CDR3 consists of 16 residues. CDR1 is DFQATT and CDR2 is SNEGSKA in the germline V gene (reference sequence). Unmatched junction bases numbered 9, after V lost 3 bases and J lost 7 bases. The CDR3 DNA is TGCAGTGCTAGGTCCGGACTAGCGGGGCCTGGCGGGGAGCTGTTTTTT. Translated, it gives CSARSGLAGPGGELFF.

This clone was observed a single time. Given a much more abundant clone one base away, this may be a read error. The V and J genes are TRBV7-8 and TRBJ2-2; 9 bases match TRBD2. Germline assignment: CDR1 SGHVS and CDR2 FQNEAQ. CDR3 size: 16 residues. J was trimmed by 4 bases and V by 5 bases; bases with no gene match: 8. The CDR3 DNA follows: TGTGCCAGCAGCCTAGTTAGCGGGGGTTCCACCGGGGAGCTGTTTTTT. Its translation is CASSLVSGGSTGELFF.

Note on this clone: A much larger clone lies a single base off, so this may be a read error. Other DNA sequences of this sample code for an identical CDR3. V is TRBV9 and J is TRBJ2-7, with D maybe TRBD1 (6 bases). Germline CDR1 is SGDLS and CDR2 is YYNGEE. This CDR3 is 13 amino acids long. The CDR3 region has the DNA TGCGCCAGCAGCACTTCAGGGGTCGGCGAGCAGTACTTC. Translated: CASSTSGVGEQYF.

This clone was counted ten times or more. V is TRBV6-1 and J is TRBJ1-1; D gene uncertain. The CDR3 covers 11 residues. Germline V gene lookup returns CDR1 MNHNS and CDR2 SASEGT. The V gene lost 6 bases and the J gene lost 5 bases, with 7 bases spanning the gap. DNA for the CDR3: TGTGCCAGCAGGGCCCCGACTGAAGCTTTCTTT. Translating it yields CASRAPTEAFF.

Note on this clone: Being one base from a much bigger clone, this may be a read error. The V and J genes are TRBV4-2 and TRBJ2-7, with D maybe TRBD1 (5 bases). Per the germline V gene, CDR1 is LGHNA and CDR2 is YNFKEQ. V was clipped by 2 bases and J by 2 bases, with 13 bases between them. CDR3 length: 15 residues. The CDR3 here is CASSQSWGGAYEQYF. The CDR3 DNA reads TGTGCCAGCAGCCAATCTTGGGGCGGAGCCTACGAGCAGTACTTC.

This clone was picked up many times. The chain is built from TRBV5-1 and TRBJ2-7; 11 nucleotides match TRBD2. CDR3 length equals 15 residues. Germline values: CDR1 SGHRS, CDR2 YFSETQ. The ends lost 1 base at V and 3 bases at J; junction bases unmatched: 3. The CDR3 DNA reads TGCGCCAGCAGCTTGCTAGCGGGGGGTAACTACGAGCAGTACTTC. Its translation: CASSLLAGGNYEQYF.

This clone has ten or more counts. J is TRBJ1-1 and V is TRBV7-3; D unclear. Germline values: CDR1 SGHTA, CDR2 FQGTGA. V was shortened by 1 base and J by 2 bases, with 14 bases between the two germline ends. The CDR3 has 16 residues. The CDR3 protein is CASSLRGGPANTEAFF. The CDR3 coding sequence is TGTGCCAGCAGCTTAAGGGGTGGGCCCGCCAACACTGAAGCTTTCTTT.